This T cell receptor beta chain emerged from a study of cytomegalovirus exposure and HLA in healthy donors. Study in general: An earlier analysis found under 130 million unique TCR beta sequences from approximately 200 million T cells.

Study-level results: In a later analysis, HLA-C alleles had the fewest associated TCRs, DRB1 alleles the most.

This PCR relied on a set of 60 Vbeta primers and 13 Jbeta primers. Data came from immunoSEQ multiplex PCR; TCRdb stores just in-frame clones and leaves some out. The data hold under 110,000 clones, with approximately 75% observed a single time. To note about this clone: The antigen remains undetermined.

Sequenced: PBMCs. The source is a woman aged 40-49 years in good health and CMV-seronegative.

CDR3 sequence reads: CASSVIAGGPSNEQFF. CDR3 DNA: TGTGCCAGCAGCGTCATAGCGGGAGGGCCTAGCAATGAGCAGTTCTTC. The chain joins TRBV9 to TRBJ2-1, with 11 bases matching TRBD2. J lost 6 bases, V lost 2 bases, and 7 bases had no gene match. Germline V lookup: CDR1 SGDLS, CDR2 YYNGEE. The CDR3 sequence is 16 residues long. Using reference TRBV9 and TRBJ2-1 for the parts outside the CDR3, the full variable domain is DSGVTQTPKHLITATGQRVTLRCSPRSGDLSVYWYQQSLDQGLQFLIQYYNGEERAKGNILERFSAQQFPDLHSELNLSSLELGDSALYFCASSVIAGGPSNEQFFGPGTRLTVL.